This TCR beta chain is drawn from a study of T cells expressing NK-cell markers. From germline, CDR1 is LNHNV and CDR2 YYDKDF (reference sequence). There are 17 residues in the CDR3. TCRdb re-called the 5' RACE reads, yielding one record per CDR3 amino acid sequence without DNA. This table lists around 470,000 distinct CDR3 sequences. This sequence joins TRBV15 and TRBJ2-3; TCRdb's D call of TRBD2 is untestable without DNA. This TCR was sampled from a woman between 50 and 59 years old in good health. Sequencing used blood T cells: a sorted CD56 or NKG2C T cell subset, CD4+ or CD8+ T cells, or bulk PBMC T cells (not recorded which). CDR3 amino acids: CATSRVLAGEGTDTQYF.